This entry lists 28 T cell receptor beta chains sequenced from one sample in a study of identical twins. TCRdb re-analysed the 5' RACE reads in MiXCR, keeping a single row per CDR3 protein. The sample yields 450,000 to 650,000 distinct CDR3 sequences, 9% to 10% seen once. These data were likewise used in another study, on yellow fever vaccine responses in identical twins.

Material for sequencing was PBMCs. Source of these receptors: a young woman in good health.

This clonotype was recorded a few times. The rearrangement joins TRBV4-3 to TRBJ2-7, with 10 bases fitting TRBD1. Trimming at V came to 2 bases and at J to 6 bases, leaving 10 bases not matched to a gene. The germline V gene has CDR1 LGHNA and CDR2 YSLEER. The CDR3 is made up of 16 amino acids. The CDR3 nucleotides are TGCGCCAGCAGCCAATATGGTGACAGGGGGCTAGGCGAGCAGTACTTC. It specifies CASSQYGDRGLGEQYF.

The chain couples TRBV12-3 or TRBV12-4 to TRBJ2-3, with a weak D call TRBD2 (5 bases). V was cut by 5 bases and J by 2 bases, with 11 bases left in between. This CDR3 contains 14 residues. This CDR3 is CASSKLLDTDTQYF. CDR3 sequence (DNA): TGTGCCAGCAGTAAATTACTAGACACAGATACGCAGTATTTT.

This clonotype has just a few counts. This sequence joins TRBV10-3 and TRBJ2-1; 7 nucleotides line up with TRBD1. CDR1 is ENHRY, CDR2 SYGVKD, per germline. CDR3 length: 13 amino acids. V shed 7 bases, J shed 4 bases, and the junction held 4 bases outside the gene matches. The CDR3 region is CAITGTEYNEQFF. The CDR3 DNA is TGTGCCATCACTGGGACAGAGTACAATGAGCAGTTCTTC.

The chain couples TRBV30 to TRBJ1-4, with 9 bases that match TRBD1. V lost 2 bases, J lost 5 bases, and 3 bases stayed unmatched. CDR3 size: 14 residues. Germline lookup yields CDR1 GTSNPN and CDR2 SVGIG (reference sequence). CDR3 region: CAWSRTGVNEKLFF. CDR3 DNA: TGTGCCTGGAGTAGGACAGGGGTCAATGAAAAACTGTTTTTT.

The chain recombines TRBV7-9 with TRBJ1-5; D is undetermined. Per germline, CDR1 SEHNR and CDR2 FQNEAQ (reference sequence). V lost 1 base, J lost 0 bases, and 10 bases lay in between. The CDR3 has 16 residues. CDR3 protein: CASSLGTANSNQPQHF. The CDR3 coding sequence is TGTGCCAGCAGCTTAGGGACTGCCAATAGCAATCAGCCCCAGCATTTT.

The CDR3 sequence is CASSLGSSRGPPLHF. The CDR3 DNA reads TGTGCCAGCAGCTTAGGATCGTCGAGGGGGCCACCCCTCCACTTT. The rearrangement uses TRBV7-8 and TRBJ1-6, with 7 positions matching TRBD1. Looked up from germline, CDR1 is SGHVS and CDR2 is FQNEAQ. The CDR3 is made up of 15 amino acids. V was clipped by 1 base and J by 11 bases; unmatched bases: 8.

This rearrangement joins TRBV20-1 to TRBJ2-3, with TRBD2 as a possible D gene (6 bases). This CDR3 is 18 amino acids long. Germline CDR1 DFQATT, CDR2 SNEGSKA (reference sequence). Trimming took 3 bases from V and 2 from J, leaving 24 bases between them. The CDR3 is CSASRRVSKRAYTDTQYF. The CDR3, as DNA: TGCAGTGCTAGTCGACGGGTCTCCAAGCGGGCCTACACAGATACGCAGTATTTT.

This clonotype came up many times. The chain carries TRBV11-2 and TRBJ1-4; 8 bases are a match to TRBD1. This CDR3 is 21 amino acids long. Losses at the gene ends were 1 base for V and 0 bases for J; bases not matched to a gene: 16. CDR1 and CDR2 from the germline V gene are SGHAT and FQNNGV. This CDR3 reads CASSLGMDADRGKATNEKLFF. The DNA of the CDR3 is TGTGCCAGCAGCTTAGGGATGGACGCAGACAGGGGAAAAGCAACTAATGAAAAACTGTTTTTT.

The chain joins TRBV12-3 or TRBV12-4 to TRBJ1-6, with 7 bases aligning to TRBD1. This CDR3 is built from 14 residues. V dropped 6 bases and J dropped 8; count of bases not matched to a gene: 7. The CDR3 nucleotides are TGTGCCAGCAGCAGGGGGGAATATGATTCACCCCTCCACTTT. Its translation is CASSRGEYDSPLHF.

This clonotype was counted at least ten times. The CDR3 region is CGTEGMNTEAFF. For the CDR3, the DNA is TGCGGGACGGAGGGGATGAACACTGAAGCTTTCTTT. The chain combines TRBV29-1 with TRBJ1-1; perhaps TRBD1 as D (5 bases). This CDR3 region has 12 residues. The germline V gene has CDR1 SQVTM and CDR2 ANQGSEA.

This sequence joins TRBV7-9 and TRBJ2-1; 11 bases align to TRBD2. The CDR3 consists of 16 residues. The J segment lost 7 bases and the V segment lost 5 bases, leaving 10 bases of the junction unmatched. CDR1 SEHNR and CDR2 FQNEAQ come from the germline V gene (reference sequence). Here the CDR3 reads CASSISGTSGRNEQFF. The CDR3 nucleotides are TGTGCCAGCAGCATTTCCGGGACTAGCGGCCGAAATGAGCAGTTCTTC.

This clonotype has a handful of counts. The chain has TRBV7-2 and TRBJ1-4; D is uncertain. CDR1 SGHTA and CDR2 FQGNSA come from the germline V gene. V lost 5 bases and J 12 bases, leaving 13 bases between the germline ends. This CDR3 comprises 12 residues. The CDR3 region is CASSHPTGELFF. Written as DNA, the CDR3 is TGTGCCAGCAGCCATCCCACTGGTGAACTGTTTTTT.

In its sample, this clonotype was seen a few times. The chain carries TRBV5-5 and TRBJ2-4; tentative D call: TRBD1 (5 bases). Between the trimmed V and J ends, which lost 0 bases and 6 bases, there was a span of 13 bases. Germline CDR1 SGHKS, CDR2 YYEKEE (reference sequence). This CDR3 comprises 15 residues. This CDR3 reads CASSLGQRQRNIQYF. CDR3 nucleotide sequence: TGTGCCAGCAGCTTGGGACAGCGACAAAGAAACATTCAGTACTTC.

Details on this clonotype: This may arise from a read error, as a much more abundant clone is one base away. The CDR3 DNA follows: TGTGACATCAGGAAGGACAGGTCTGGCTCTGGGGCCAACGTCCTGACTTTC. The encoded protein is CDIRKDRSGSGANVLTF. The chain carries TRBV10-3 and TRBJ2-6; 7 positions agree with TRBD1. Germline-derived CDR1 and CDR2 are ENHRY and SYGVKD. This CDR3 contains 17 residues.

There are many counts of this clonotype. Mismatch with germline at one junction end may stem from a read error. The chain has TRBV7-7 and TRBJ1-1; tentatively, D is TRBD1 (6 bases). This CDR3 region has 15 residues. Germline-derived CDR1 and CDR2 are SSHAT and FNYEAQ (reference sequence). DNA for the CDR3: TGTGCTAGCAGCTTAGGACAGCTCATGAACACTGAAGCTTTCTTT. Translated, it gives CASSLGQLMNTEAFF.

This clonotype was observed a handful of times. The rearrangement links TRBV4-2 to TRBJ2-2; the D is unclear. Germline V CDR1 and CDR2: LGHNA, YNFKEQ. V was shortened by 2 bases and J by 4 bases, with 8 bases between the two germline ends. The CDR3 length is 14 residues. In DNA form, the CDR3 reads TGTGCCAGCAGCCAATTAGGAATCACCGGGGAGCTGTTTTTT. Encoded protein: CASSQLGITGELFF.

The J gene is TRBJ2-3, the V gene TRBV2, with D unresolved. Trimming left V 6 bases short and J 8 bases short, with 15 bases between. The germline V gene encodes CDR1 SNHLY and CDR2 FYNNEI. This CDR3 is 13 amino acids long. CDR3 in DNA: TGTGCCAGCAGCGCACCGCTAGTAGGTACGCAGTATTTT. This codes for CASSAPLVGTQYF.

The genes are TRBV28 and TRBJ2-1; D unresolved. Trimming removed 4 bases at V and 2 bases at J, with 9 bases between. The germline CDR1 and CDR2 sequences are MDHEN and SYDVKM. The CDR3 sequence is 14 residues long. The CDR3 is CASSWRQTYNEQFF. In nucleotides, the CDR3 is TGTGCCAGCAGTTGGCGGCAAACCTACAATGAGCAGTTCTTC.

The V and J genes are TRBV2 and TRBJ2-3; possibly TRBD1 for D (6 bases). Germline CDR1 SNHLY, CDR2 FYNNEI. This CDR3 is built from 16 residues. The V end was cut by 3 bases, the J end by 1 base, with 14 bases between. Here the CDR3 reads CASSEGWAGGTDTQYF. Here the CDR3 DNA reads TGTGCCAGCAGTGAGGGATGGGCAGGGGGCACAGATACGCAGTATTTT.

The gene calls are TRBV6-1 and TRBJ1-6, with 8 bases aligning to TRBD1. Germline values: CDR1 MNHNS, CDR2 SASEGT. The length of the CDR3 is 17 residues. J was trimmed by 0 bases and V by 6 bases; bases with no gene match: 7. The CDR3 DNA follows: TGTGCCAGCAGGCGGACAGGGACGAGCTCCTATAATTCACCCCTCCACTTT. Protein sequence: CASRRTGTSSYNSPLHF.

This clonotype appeared a few times. The chain combines TRBV20-1 with TRBJ2-5; 12 positions agree with TRBD1. The V gene's germline CDR1 is DFQATT and CDR2 SNEGSKA (reference sequence). The CDR3 contains 18 residues. Unmatched junction bases numbered 14, after V lost 1 base and J lost 5 bases. CDR3 amino acids: CSARASVPGQGALETQYF. The CDR3 nucleotides are TGCAGTGCTAGAGCAAGTGTCCCGGGACAGGGGGCCCTTGAGACCCAGTACTTC.

This clonotype was observed many times. The gene calls are TRBV5-4 and TRBJ2-3; 8 bases line up with TRBD2. This CDR3 is 15 amino acids long. The germline gives CDR1 SGHNT, CDR2 YYREEE (reference sequence). V shed 0 bases, J shed 3 bases, and the junction held 3 bases outside the gene matches. In nucleotides, the CDR3 is TGTGCCAGCAGCTTGGGACTAGCGATAACAGATACGCAGTATTTT. Its protein product is CASSLGLAITDTQYF.

At least ten counts were recorded for this clonotype. The chain combines TRBV25-1 with TRBJ2-1; D not certain. The CDR3 loop spans 11 amino acids. CDR1 and CDR2 from the germline V gene are MGHDK and SYGVNS. V was cut by 7 bases and J by 5 bases, with 6 bases left in between. DNA for the CDR3: TGTGCCAGCATTCTGAACAATGAGCAGTTCTTC. Encoded protein: CASILNNEQFF. Complete variable domain (other parts from reference TRBV25-1 and TRBJ2-1): EADIYQTPRYLVIGTGKKITLECSQTMGHDKMYWYQQDPGMELHLIHYSYGVNSTEKGDLSSESTVSRIRTEHFPLTLESARPSHTSQYLCASILNNEQFFGPGTRLTVL.

The rearrangement uses TRBV4-3 and TRBJ2-7; D perhaps matches TRBD2 (5 bases). Germline CDR1 LGHNA, CDR2 YSLEER. The CDR3 runs 15 residues. V gave up 0 bases and J gave up 6 bases, with 15 bases separating them. The DNA for the CDR3 is TGCGCCAGCAGCCAAGACAGTTCGGGGTCCGGCGAGCAGTACTTC. This codes for CASSQDSSGSGEQYF.

This clonotype was counted between two and nine times. The V call is TRBV20-1, the J call TRBJ2-3; D remains ambiguous. CDR1 DFQATT and CDR2 SNEGSKA come from the germline V gene (reference sequence). The CDR3 is made up of 13 amino acids. The ends were cut back, 3 bases at V and 1 base at J, with 8 bases in the middle. CDR3 amino acids: CSASPGGTDTQYF. In DNA, the CDR3 is TGCAGTGCTAGTCCAGGCGGCACAGATACGCAGTATTTT.

This chain uses TRBV12-3 or TRBV12-4 with TRBJ2-5, with 9 bases aligning to TRBD1. The CDR3 is 19 amino acids. V dropped 7 bases and J dropped 1; count of bases not matched to a gene: 19. CDR3 in amino acids: CASTRGQGYGLAVQETQYF. The CDR3 DNA is TGTGCCAGCACCCGGGGACAGGGATACGGGCTAGCGGTCCAAGAGACCCAGTACTTC.

In this sample, this clonotype turned up many times. The rearrangement links TRBV4-3 to TRBJ1-2; no clear D. This CDR3 is 14 amino acids long. In germline, CDR1 is LGHNA, CDR2 YSLEER. Deletions cut 4 bases from V and 5 bases from J, with 14 bases between. Here the CDR3 reads CASSPQVGSYGYTF. For the CDR3, the DNA is TGCGCCAGCAGCCCTCAAGTAGGGTCATATGGCTACACCTTC.

V usage is TRBV18 and J usage is TRBJ2-3; TRBD1 or TRBD2 may be the D gene (5 bases each). The germline V and J ends were trimmed by 6 bases and 0 bases, with 16 bases remaining between them. CDR3 size: 16 residues. The V gene's germline CDR1 is KGHSH and CDR2 LQKENI. CDR3 sequence (DNA): TGTGCCAGCTCCCTCCTCCCTGGGGGTAGCACAGATACGCAGTATTTT. This translates into CASSLLPGGSTDTQYF.